This is a list of T cell receptor beta chains from one sample in a study of cytomegalovirus exposure and HLA in healthy donors. Clones were sequenced by immunoSEQ multiplex PCR, and TCRdb holds only the in-frame ones, with some missing. The table shows 200,000 to 250,000 clones, with 82% occurring only once. The specimen was PBMCs. The receptors derive from a woman aged 40 to 49 in good health and CMV-seronegative. Each CDR3 is given with its conserved first and last residue. Each record gives: CDR3 DNA, CDR3 protein, J gene, clone size, D gene, V gene. A D gene is named only where the DNA matches it firmly. Clone sizes are given selectively: once, few, many, or a class where the clone is expanded.

CDR3 DNA: TGTGCCAGCAGGCAAAGAGGACTAGCGGCGTCCTACGAGCAGTACTTC
CDR3 protein: CASRQRGLAASYEQYF
J gene: TRBJ2-7
clone size: -
D gene: TRBD2
V gene: TRBV27

CDR3 DNA: TGTGCCTGGAGTAGACTAGCGGGAGGTCTAACCGGGGAGCTGTTTTTT
CDR3 protein: CAWSRLAGGLTGELFF
J gene: TRBJ2-2
clone size: once
D gene: TRBD2
V gene: TRBV30

CDR3 DNA: TGTGCCAGCAGTCCGATCAACAGGGGAGGTAGGGAAAAACTGTTTTTT
CDR3 protein: CASSPINRGGREKLFF
J gene: TRBJ1-4
clone size: -
D gene: TRBD1
V gene: TRBV27

CDR3 DNA: TGTGCCAGCAGCGTCGGACTAGCGGGAATCTACGAGCAGTACTTC
CDR3 protein: CASSVGLAGIYEQYF
J gene: TRBJ2-7
clone size: once
D gene: TRBD2
V gene: TRBV7-8

CDR3 DNA: TGTGCCAGTAGTATAGTGTTCAGGGGCACCAATCAGCCCCAGCATTTT
CDR3 protein: CASSIVFRGTNQPQHF
J gene: TRBJ1-5
clone size: -
D gene: -
V gene: TRBV19

CDR3 DNA: TGCGCCAGCTGGGACATCTCCGAGCATGGTGAAGCTTTCTTT
CDR3 protein: CASWDISEHGEAFF
J gene: TRBJ1-1
clone size: -
D gene: -
V gene: TRBV5-1

CDR3 DNA: TGTGCCAGCAGCCCACGACAGGTTCTTAATTCCTACGAGCAGTACTTC
CDR3 protein: CASSPRQVLNSYEQYF
J gene: TRBJ2-7
clone size: -
D gene: -
V gene: TRBV7-2

CDR3 DNA: TGTGCCAGCAGCTTGGATCAGGGGTATAAGGAGCAGTACTTC
CDR3 protein: CASSLDQGYKEQYF
J gene: TRBJ2-7
clone size: -
D gene: -
V gene: TRBV7-6

CDR3 DNA: TGTGCCAGCAGCTTTAGGGACAGGGCGATTGATAAGCAGTATTTT
CDR3 protein: CASSFRDRAIDKQYF
J gene: TRBJ2-3
clone size: -
D gene: TRBD1
V gene: TRBV5-4

CDR3 DNA: TGTGCCAGCAGCTCGCGCGGCCGAGCTTTCTTT
CDR3 protein: CASSSRGRAFF
J gene: TRBJ1-1
clone size: few
D gene: -
V gene: TRBV14

CDR3 DNA: TGTGCCAGCAGCTTAGCAGGGTACAGGGGTCGGACTGAAGCTTTCTTT
CDR3 protein: CASSLAGYRGRTEAFF
J gene: TRBJ1-1
clone size: few
D gene: TRBD1
V gene: TRBV7-8

CDR3 DNA: TGTGCCAGCAGTTACGGGGGACAGGGGGCGCGTGGCTACACCTTC
CDR3 protein: CASSYGGQGARGYTF
J gene: TRBJ1-2
clone size: -
D gene: TRBD1
V gene: TRBV6-5

CDR3 DNA: TGTGCCAGCAGTTTAGCCCGGGCAACAGGGGGCACAGATACGCAGTATTTT
CDR3 protein: CASSLARATGGTDTQYF
J gene: TRBJ2-3
clone size: once
D gene: TRBD1
V gene: TRBV27

CDR3 DNA: TGTGCCAGCAGAGTCCGAGGGTCTGGGGCCAACGTCCTGACTTTC
CDR3 protein: CASRVRGSGANVLTF
J gene: TRBJ2-6
clone size: -
D gene: -
V gene: TRBV27

CDR3 DNA: TGTGCCAGCCGAATGACTAGCGGGAGGGACACCGGGGAGCTGTTTTTT
CDR3 protein: CASRMTSGRDTGELFF
J gene: TRBJ2-2
clone size: -
D gene: TRBD2
V gene: TRBV27

CDR3 DNA: TGTGCCAGCTCACCACCGGGCCGGGGGGGTGGCTACACCTTC
CDR3 protein: CASSPPGRGGGYTF
J gene: TRBJ1-2
clone size: -
D gene: -
V gene: TRBV18

CDR3 DNA: TGTGCCAGCAGCCTGGGATGGGGGGTTGATCAGCCCCAGCATTTT
CDR3 protein: CASSLGWGVDQPQHF
J gene: TRBJ1-5
clone size: -
D gene: -
V gene: TRBV7-9

CDR3 DNA: TGTGCCAGCTCTCCAGGGGACAGGGGGCGATATATGGACTATGGCTACACCTTC
CDR3 protein: CASSPGDRGRYMDYGYTF
J gene: TRBJ1-2
clone size: once
D gene: TRBD1
V gene: TRBV18

CDR3 DNA: TGTGCCAGCAGTCTACCATCGACAGGGCAAGGCTACACCTTC
CDR3 protein: CASSLPSTGQGYTF
J gene: TRBJ1-2
clone size: few
D gene: TRBD1
V gene: TRBV6-6

CDR3 DNA: TGTGCCAGCAGCGTAGAGGGACAGGGAATCACCGGGGAGCTGTTTTTT
CDR3 protein: CASSVEGQGITGELFF
J gene: TRBJ2-2
clone size: -
D gene: TRBD1
V gene: TRBV7-9

CDR3 DNA: TGTGCCAGCACCGGAGGGCCAGGGTTGGTCGGGGAGCTGTTTTTT
CDR3 protein: CASTGGPGLVGELFF
J gene: TRBJ2-2
clone size: -
D gene: -
V gene: TRBV28

CDR3 DNA: TGTGCCAGCAGTCGCCATAGCGGGAGGTCCACCGGGGAGCTGTTTTTT
CDR3 protein: CASSRHSGRSTGELFF
J gene: TRBJ2-2
clone size: -
D gene: TRBD2
V gene: TRBV2

CDR3 DNA: TGTGCCACCAGCAGAGGCCCAGGGGGCTCTTTGGATGGCTACACCTTC
CDR3 protein: CATSRGPGGSLDGYTF
J gene: TRBJ1-2
clone size: -
D gene: TRBD1
V gene: TRBV15

CDR3 DNA: TGTGCCAGCAGCGCCCGAACGGGACTCCAAGCAGGGTTTGAGACCCAGTACTTC
CDR3 protein: CASSARTGLQAGFETQYF
J gene: TRBJ2-5
clone size: -
D gene: -
V gene: TRBV9

CDR3 DNA: TGTGCCAGCAGCTTAACCCCGGGACTAGGAATCATGAGGCACGAGCAGTACTTC
CDR3 protein: CASSLTPGLGIMRHEQYF
J gene: TRBJ2-7
clone size: -
D gene: -
V gene: TRBV12-1